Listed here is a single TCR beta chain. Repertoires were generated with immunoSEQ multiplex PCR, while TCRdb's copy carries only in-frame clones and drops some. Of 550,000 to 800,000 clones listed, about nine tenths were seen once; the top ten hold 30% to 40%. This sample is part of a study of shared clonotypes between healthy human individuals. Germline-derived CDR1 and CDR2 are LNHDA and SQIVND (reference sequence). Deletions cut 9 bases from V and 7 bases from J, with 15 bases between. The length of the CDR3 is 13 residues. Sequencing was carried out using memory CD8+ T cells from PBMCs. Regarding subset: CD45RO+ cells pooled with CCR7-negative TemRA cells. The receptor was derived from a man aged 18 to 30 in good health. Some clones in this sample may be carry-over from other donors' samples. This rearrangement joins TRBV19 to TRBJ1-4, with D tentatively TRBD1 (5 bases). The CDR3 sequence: CASGPGPTEKLFF. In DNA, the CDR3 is TGTGCCAGCGGGCCAGGGCCAACTGAAAAACTGTTTTTT.